The 4 T cell receptor beta chains below were found in one sample sequenced in a study of tumor-infiltrating lymphocytes in glioblastoma multiforme. TCR beta libraries were built from RNA through three nested multiplex PCR rounds using modified ARM-PCR. One entry per CDR3 protein, called by TCRdb with MiXCR from the multiplex PCR reads. Found here are roughly 13,000 distinct CDR3 sequences, under 70% of them singletons; the top ten hold around 33%. Sequenced input: brain tumor tissue. The receptors were gathered from a male donor with glioblastoma.

The V gene is TRBV7-8, the J gene TRBJ2-7, with D possibly TRBD1 on 6 matching bases. V dropped 9 bases and J dropped 5 bases, with 14 bases sitting between them. The length of the CDR3 is 12 residues. CDR1 SGHVS and CDR2 FQNEAQ come from the germline V gene. The CDR3 here is CASSNRAHEQYF. CDR3 DNA: TGTGCCAGTAGCAACAGGGCCCACGAGCAGTACTTC.

This clonotype came up a few times. This rearrangement joins TRBV7-9 to TRBJ2-2, with D uncertain. V shed 1 base and J shed 4 bases, with 10 bases lying between them. This CDR3 region has 15 residues. Looked up from germline, CDR1 is SEHNR and CDR2 is FQNEAQ (reference sequence). The CDR3 sequence is CASSLEEIVTGELFF. CDR3 bases: TGTGCCAGCAGCTTAGAAGAGATTGTCACCGGGGAGCTGTTTTTT.

About this clonotype itself: A read error may be the cause here, since a much bigger clone is one base away. The chain uses TRBV24-1 and TRBJ2-5; tentative D call: TRBD2 (5 bases). This CDR3 has 14 amino acids. V gave up 4 bases and J gave up 5 bases, with 13 bases separating them. CDR1 is KGHDR, CDR2 SFDVKD, per germline. The CDR3 coding sequence is TGTGCCACCAGTGAAGAGGGAGAGGTGGAGACCCAGTACTTC. Its protein product is CATSEEGEVETQYF.

In this sample, this clonotype turned up once. The V and J genes are TRBV11-1 and TRBJ2-1, with TRBD1 matching over 7 bases. The CDR3 length is 15 residues. Losses at the gene ends were 2 bases for V and 3 bases for J; bases not matched to a gene: 4. Germline lookup yields CDR1 SGHAT and CDR2 FQDESV (reference sequence). The chain's CDR3 is CASSLMGQLYNEQFF. The CDR3 bases are TGTGCCAGCAGCTTAATGGGACAGCTCTACAATGAGCAGTTCTTC.